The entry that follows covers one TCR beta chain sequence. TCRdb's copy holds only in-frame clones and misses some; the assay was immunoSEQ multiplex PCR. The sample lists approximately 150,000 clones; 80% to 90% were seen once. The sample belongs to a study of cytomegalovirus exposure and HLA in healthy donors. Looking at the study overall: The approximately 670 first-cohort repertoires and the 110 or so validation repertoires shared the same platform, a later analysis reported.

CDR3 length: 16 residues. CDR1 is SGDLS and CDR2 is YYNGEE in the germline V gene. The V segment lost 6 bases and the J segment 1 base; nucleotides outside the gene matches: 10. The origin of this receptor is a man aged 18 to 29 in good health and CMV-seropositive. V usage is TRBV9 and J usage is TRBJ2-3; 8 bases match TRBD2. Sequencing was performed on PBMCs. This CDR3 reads CASNIPSGGGTDTQYF. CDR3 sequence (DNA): TGTGCCAGCAACATTCCGAGCGGGGGCGGCACAGATACGCAGTATTTT.